Shown below are 18 T cell receptor beta chains from a single sample sequenced in a study of OX40 agonist ivuxolimab in advanced cancers. Measured with immunoSEQ multiplex PCR; TCRdb has only the in-frame clones, and not every one. The data show roughly 75,000 clones, with approximately 86% seen just once and about 0.75% held by the top ten. Sequences were derived from CD4+ or CD8+ T cells sorted from blood, sampled in a trial of the OX40 agonist ivuxolimab. These receptors all stem from an adult with an advanced solid tumor such as melanoma, head and neck, liver or kidney cancer.

The J gene is TRBJ1-1, the V gene TRBV2; 8 bases map to TRBD1. The CDR3 sequence is 17 residues long. V gave up 8 bases and J gave up 2 bases; unmatched junction bases: 16. CDR1 SNHLY and CDR2 FYNNEI come from the germline V gene. The CDR3 bases are TGTGCCAGCCTGAAAGGGACAGGCAATACCCTCAACACTGAAGCTTTCTTT. Protein sequence: CASLKGTGNTLNTEAFF.

V gene TRBV10-3 combines with J gene TRBJ1-4, with D tentatively TRBD1 (5 bases). CDR3 size: 14 residues. Germline V gene lookup returns CDR1 ENHRY and CDR2 SYGVKD. V was trimmed by 4 bases and J by 8 bases, leaving 14 bases between them. This CDR3 reads CAISVGGAGEKLFF. The CDR3, as DNA: TGTGCCATCAGTGTGGGGGGAGCTGGGGAAAAACTGTTTTTT.

The gene calls are TRBV10-3 and TRBJ2-7; 8 bases line up with TRBD1. The CDR3 consists of 14 residues. Trimming removed 6 bases from V and 4 bases from J; junction bases left unmatched: 8. The germline CDR1 and CDR2 sequences are ENHRY and SYGVKD. CDR3 protein: CAISADREKYEQYF. The DNA for the CDR3 is TGTGCCATCAGCGCGGACAGGGAAAAGTACGAGCAGTACTTC.

V and J are TRBV7-9 and TRBJ2-3; a possible D gene is TRBD2 (6 bases). The CDR3 spans 18 residues. Germline CDR1 SEHNR, CDR2 FQNEAQ (reference sequence). The V gene lost 5 bases and the J gene lost 3 bases, with 24 bases spanning the gap. The CDR3 coding sequence is TGTGCCAGCAGCCCCCTGGTAGGCCTCCGGGGAGGTACAGATACGCAGTATTTT. Translated: CASSPLVGLRGGTDTQYF.

The chain is built from TRBV29-1 and TRBJ2-1; no definite D call. Germline CDR1 is SQVTM and CDR2 is ANQGSEA. The CDR3 consists of 12 residues. V was cut by 4 bases and J by 9 bases, with 13 bases left in between. CDR3 bases: TGCAGCGTTGGGGCTAGTTCGATTGAGCAGTTCTTC. This gives the protein CSVGASSIEQFF.

The CDR3 DNA follows: TGTGCCAGCAGCTTACAGGGCGGCACTGAAGCTTTCTTT. The encoded protein is CASSLQGGTEAFF. The genes are TRBV7-9 and TRBJ1-1, with D possibly TRBD1 on 5 matching bases. Germline loops: CDR1 SEHNR, CDR2 FQNEAQ (reference sequence). V was shortened by 2 bases and J by 4 bases, with 8 bases between the two germline ends. The CDR3 has 13 amino acids.

The chain joins TRBV4-1 to TRBJ1-5; D is perhaps TRBD1 (6 bases). V lost 1 base and J lost 7, with 17 bases in between. From germline, CDR1 is MGHRA and CDR2 YSYEKL. The CDR3 spans 16 residues. The CDR3: CASSQGIGGMKQPQHF. The CDR3 bases are TGCGCCAGCAGCCAAGGTATAGGGGGGATGAAGCAGCCCCAGCATTTT.

This clone was recorded a few times. This sequence joins TRBV7-2 and TRBJ2-1; possible D gene TRBD1, 6 bases. Germline CDR1 is SGHTA and CDR2 is FQGNSA. V shed 5 bases and J shed 6 bases, with 8 bases lying between them. The CDR3 has 12 amino acids. DNA of the CDR3: TGTGCCAGCAGCACGACAGGCAATGAGCAGTTCTTC. It yields the protein CASSTTGNEQFF.

The V call is TRBV7-2, the J call TRBJ2-5; possibly TRBD2 for D (7 bases). V was clipped by 7 bases and J by 5 bases, with 14 bases between them. Germline loops: CDR1 SGHTA, CDR2 FQGNSA. The CDR3 has 13 residues. The CDR3: CASIRGAGETQYF. The DNA of the CDR3 is TGTGCCAGCATCCGGGGGGCCGGGGAGACCCAGTACTTC.

The chain links TRBV19 to TRBJ1-2; the match to TRBD1 covers 7 bases. CDR3 size: 15 residues. The junction had 11 bases not matched to a gene; V was cut back by 4 bases and J by 6 bases. Germline V CDR1 and CDR2: LNHDA, SQIVND (reference sequence). The CDR3 nucleotides are TGTGCCAGTAGTACCCGCCGGTGGACAGGCGATGGCTACACCTTC. This gives the protein CASSTRRWTGDGYTF.

V is TRBV11-2 and J is TRBJ1-1; possible D gene TRBD1, 6 bases. CDR1 is SGHAT, CDR2 FQNNGV, per germline. The CDR3 has 16 amino acids. V was shortened by 5 bases and J by 4 bases, with 20 bases between the two germline ends. The CDR3: CASSPRGGARATEAFF. The DNA for the CDR3 is TGTGCCAGCAGCCCGAGAGGGGGGGCACGAGCCACTGAAGCTTTCTTT. Combining the CDR3 with reference TRBV11-2 and TRBJ1-1 gives the whole variable domain EAGVAQSPRYKIIEKRQSVAFWCNPISGHATLYWYQQILGQGPKLLIQFQNNGVVDDSQLPKDRFSAERLKGVDSTLKIQPAKLEDSAVYLCASSPRGGARATEAFFGQGTRLTVV.

The chain uses TRBV5-1 and TRBJ1-2; the match to TRBD1 covers 10 bases. This CDR3 comprises 14 residues. The V segment lost 4 bases and the J segment 6 bases; nucleotides outside the gene matches: 6. Germline V lookup: CDR1 SGHRS, CDR2 YFSETQ. This chain's CDR3 is CASSTGTGADGYTF. CDR3 bases: TGCGCCAGCAGCACCGGGACAGGGGCCGATGGCTACACCTTC.

The V and J genes are TRBV7-9 and TRBJ1-1; possible D gene TRBD1, 6 bases. This CDR3 region has 13 residues. V gave up 1 base and J gave up 4 bases, with 7 bases separating them. The germline V gene encodes CDR1 SEHNR and CDR2 FQNEAQ (reference sequence). CDR3 nucleotide sequence: TGTGCCAGCAGCTTAGAGGGGGGCACTGAAGCTTTCTTT. Translating gives CASSLEGGTEAFF.

Only one count was recorded for this clone. The CDR3 loop is CASSLDGLATAEQYF. The CDR3 DNA follows: TGCGCCAGCAGCTTGGATGGACTAGCAACGGCCGAGCAGTACTTC. The J gene is TRBJ2-7, the V gene TRBV5-1; 8 nucleotides match TRBD2. This CDR3 has 15 residues. V shed 0 bases and J 6 bases; nucleotides not matched to a gene: 8. Germline V gene data show CDR1 as SGHRS and CDR2 as YFSETQ.

V and J are TRBV7-9 and TRBJ1-5; possibly TRBD1 for D (5 bases). The V gene's germline CDR1 is SEHNR and CDR2 FQNEAQ (reference sequence). The CDR3 spans 16 residues. Deletions cut 4 bases from V and 0 bases from J, with 13 bases between. The CDR3 DNA reads TGTGCCAGCAGCTGGGGCCAAGGGGATAGCAATCAGCCCCAGCATTTT. Translating gives CASSWGQGDSNQPQHF.

The chain recombines TRBV11-3 with TRBJ1-1; D is undetermined. V lost 5 bases to trimming and J lost 1 base, with 8 bases between them. This CDR3 has 13 amino acids. CDR1 is SGHNT and CDR2 is YENEEA in the germline V gene. The CDR3 sequence: CASSINRNTEAFF. DNA for the CDR3: TGTGCCAGCAGCATCAACAGGAACACTGAAGCTTTCTTT.

The chain couples TRBV10-3 to TRBJ2-1; TRBD1 agrees at 8 bases. This CDR3 comprises 14 residues. CDR1 is ENHRY and CDR2 is SYGVKD in the germline V gene. The V and J ends lost 2 bases and 9 bases, in that order; junction bases with no gene match: 6. The CDR3 region is CAISEGFQGAEQFF. In DNA form, the CDR3 reads TGTGCCATCAGTGAGGGATTCCAGGGGGCTGAGCAGTTCTTC.

This chain uses TRBV6-1 with TRBJ2-2; D may be TRBD2 (5 bases). Per the germline V gene, CDR1 is MNHNS and CDR2 is SASEGT. Trimming removed 5 bases at V and 3 bases at J, with 10 bases between. CDR3 length equals 14 residues. The CDR3 DNA follows: TGTGCCAGCAGTTTGCGGAGGTACACCGGGGAGCTGTTTTTT. Encoded protein: CASSLRRYTGELFF.